This TCR beta chain was profiled in a study of immune evolution from preneoplasia to lung adenocarcinoma. Study-level results: Clonality was highest in normal lung, lower in later-stage lesions apparently.

Trimming removed 10 bases from V and 7 bases from J; junction bases left unmatched: 13. Germline CDR1 is MNHEY and CDR2 is SMNVEV (reference sequence). The CDR3 contains 14 residues. With respect to this clone: Antigen specificity is unknown.

Repertoires were generated with immunoSEQ multiplex PCR, while TCRdb's copy carries only in-frame clones and drops some. Of about 4,800 clones listed, roughly 86% are singletons. The V and J genes are TRBV27 and TRBJ2-1; TRBD1 aligns across 7 bases. The specimen sequenced was FFPE lung adenocarcinoma in situ tissue. The clonotype was recovered from a person between 70 and 80 years old with lung adenocarcinoma. CDR3 sequence (DNA): TGTGCCATTAAAGTGGACAGGATGAGAAATGAGCAGTTCTTC. It translates to CAIKVDRMRNEQFF.